These 11 T cell receptor beta chains share one sample of origin, sequenced in a study of T cells in Graves' hyperthyroidism and ophthalmopathy (dated by TCRdb to the late 2010s). Preparation of the library involved multiplex PCR. Sequenced on an Illumina HiSeq 2000. Amplification of TCR beta CDR3 regions was carried out from RNA transcripts. A first-round RT-PCR of the TCR CDR3 used the HTBI primer set with the Qiagen OneStep RT-PCR kit. The raw public reads went through TCRdb reprocessing: fastp at Q25, MiXCR clone calling, in-frame beta chains kept. Rows are combined by CDR3 protein, so each entry shows the most common genes and DNA. The sample has 250,000 or so distinct CDR3 sequences on record, about 14% of them singletons. The top ten constitute about 14% of the sample. Sequencing input: blood. These receptors were collected from a woman aged 40-49 years with Graves' hyperthyroidism that later progressed to Graves' ophthalmopathy.

This clonotype was counted at least ten times. The chain joins TRBV28 to TRBJ2-1, with D tentatively TRBD1 (5 bases). CDR1 and CDR2 from the germline V gene are MDHEN and SYDVKM. The CDR3 has 12 residues. Trimming left V 5 bases short and J 15 bases short, with 17 bases between. Written as DNA, the CDR3 is TGTGCCAGCAGTCTCACAGGATCCCGCCTGTTCTTC. The encoded protein is CASSLTGSRLFF.

This clonotype was counted only a few times. The rearrangement joins TRBV19 to TRBJ2-2, with 11 nucleotides matching TRBD2. This CDR3 comprises 15 residues. Losses at the gene ends were 5 bases for V and 8 bases for J; bases not matched to a gene: 7. Germline CDR1 is LNHDA and CDR2 is SQIVND (reference sequence). The CDR3 loop is CASSWLAGGLGELFF. In nucleotides, the CDR3 is TGTGCCAGTAGTTGGCTAGCGGGAGGATTAGGGGAGCTGTTTTTT.

The table lists this clonotype with many counts. The J gene is TRBJ2-6, the V gene TRBV11-2, with TRBD1 identical over 9 bases. The CDR3 consists of 19 residues. The germline gives CDR1 SGHAT, CDR2 FQNNGV. Trimming cost V 5 bases and J 4 bases; bases outside gene matches: 15. CDR3 loop: CASSHPRDRVLFGANVLTF. CDR3 coding DNA: TGTGCCAGCAGCCATCCACGGGACAGGGTTTTATTCGGGGCCAACGTCCTGACTTTC.

This clonotype occurred a few times. CDR3 coding DNA: TGCGCCAGCAGCCACCCTCTGCGGAAAGCCTACAATGAGCAGTTCTTC. Encoded protein: CASSHPLRKAYNEQFF. The chain combines TRBV4-1 with TRBJ2-1; D not resolved. This CDR3 is 16 amino acids long. Germline lookup yields CDR1 MGHRA and CDR2 YSYEKL. Trimming removed 3 bases from V and 2 bases from J, with 14 bases in between.

The V and J genes are TRBV25-1 and TRBJ2-2; 11 bases fit TRBD2. This CDR3 comprises 17 residues. The V segment lost 6 bases and the J segment 0 bases; nucleotides outside the gene matches: 6. The germline gives CDR1 MGHDK, CDR2 SYGVNS. CDR3 sequence: CASSPGLAVANTGELFF. The CDR3 nucleotides are TGTGCCAGCAGCCCGGGACTAGCGGTCGCGAACACCGGGGAGCTGTTTTTT.

This clonotype was found many times. This sequence joins TRBV28 and TRBJ2-1; 8 nucleotides align to TRBD2. With V trimmed by 2 bases and J by 7 bases, 10 bases remained unmatched. Germline assignment: CDR1 MDHEN and CDR2 SYDVKM. This CDR3 is 16 amino acids long. The DNA of the CDR3 is TGTGCCAGCAGTTTACCGGGACTAGGTTCTCGAAATGAGCAGTTCTTC. Amino acids: CASSLPGLGSRNEQFF. The full variable domain, completed using reference TRBV28 and TRBJ2-1, is DVKVTQSSRYLVKRTGEKVFLECVQDMDHENMFWYRQDPGLGLRLIYFSYDVKMKEKGDIPEGYSVSREKKERFSLILESASTNQTSMYLCASSLPGLGSRNEQFFGPGTRLTVL.

About this clonotype itself: A much larger clone lies one base from this, so it may be a read error. The chain carries TRBV11-2 and TRBJ1-2; D perhaps matches TRBD1 (6 bases). Per germline, CDR1 SGHAT and CDR2 FQNNGV. The CDR3 loop spans 15 amino acids. CDR3 region: CASSFQQGKDYGHTF. The CDR3 DNA reads TGTGCCAGCAGCTTTCAACAGGGAAAGGACTATGGCCACACCTTC.

There are many counts of this clonotype. The chain employs TRBV12-3 or TRBV12-4 and TRBJ2-7; D possibly corresponds to TRBD1 (6 bases). CDR3 length equals 15 residues. With 6 bases removed from V and 3 bases from J, the gap between germline ends came to 18 bases. The chain's CDR3 is CASSPRDKEHYEQYF. For the CDR3, the DNA is TGTGCCAGCAGCCCACGGGACAAAGAACACTACGAGCAGTACTTC.

The rearrangement uses TRBV14 and TRBJ2-1, with TRBD2 as a possible D gene (6 bases). The CDR3 covers 15 residues. Trimming removed 5 bases at V and 0 bases at J, with 11 bases between. Germline V gene lookup returns CDR1 SGHDN and CDR2 FVKESK. The chain's CDR3 is CASSNGLHSYNEQFF. DNA for the CDR3: TGTGCCAGCAGCAATGGACTACACTCCTACAATGAGCAGTTCTTC.

This clonotype was detected ten times or more. The chain joins TRBV20-1 to TRBJ2-5, with D unresolved. The V end lost 0 bases, the J end lost 5 bases, and 13 bases lay between the germline ends. The CDR3 spans 14 residues. The germline gives CDR1 DFQATT, CDR2 SNEGSKA (reference sequence). Here the CDR3 DNA reads TGCAGTGCTAGAGATCGGGTGGAGTGGGAGACCCAGTACTTC. This sequence encodes CSARDRVEWETQYF.

The count of this clonotype is one. The CDR3 region is CAISASGGTDTQYF. The CDR3 DNA follows: TGTGCCATCAGTGCTAGCGGGGGCACAGATACGCAGTATTTT. The chain links TRBV10-3 to TRBJ2-3; 9 bases match TRBD2. The V gene end was trimmed by 4 bases and the J gene end by 1 base; junction bases not matched to a gene: 0. The germline V gene encodes CDR1 ENHRY and CDR2 SYGVKD. The CDR3 sequence is 14 residues long.